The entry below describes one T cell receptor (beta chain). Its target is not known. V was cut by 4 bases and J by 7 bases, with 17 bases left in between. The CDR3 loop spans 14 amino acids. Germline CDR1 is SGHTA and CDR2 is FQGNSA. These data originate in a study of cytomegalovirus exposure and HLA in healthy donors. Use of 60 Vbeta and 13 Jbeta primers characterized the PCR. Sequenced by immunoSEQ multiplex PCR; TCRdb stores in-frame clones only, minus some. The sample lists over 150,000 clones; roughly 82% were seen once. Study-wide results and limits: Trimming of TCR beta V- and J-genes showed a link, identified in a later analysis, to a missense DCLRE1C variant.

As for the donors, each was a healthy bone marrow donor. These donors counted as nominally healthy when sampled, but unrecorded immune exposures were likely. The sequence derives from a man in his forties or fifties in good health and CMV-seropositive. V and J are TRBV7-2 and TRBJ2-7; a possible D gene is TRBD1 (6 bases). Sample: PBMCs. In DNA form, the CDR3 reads TGTGCCAGCAGCTCCGGAATGACAGGCCTAGAGCAGTACTTC. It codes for CASSSGMTGLEQYF.